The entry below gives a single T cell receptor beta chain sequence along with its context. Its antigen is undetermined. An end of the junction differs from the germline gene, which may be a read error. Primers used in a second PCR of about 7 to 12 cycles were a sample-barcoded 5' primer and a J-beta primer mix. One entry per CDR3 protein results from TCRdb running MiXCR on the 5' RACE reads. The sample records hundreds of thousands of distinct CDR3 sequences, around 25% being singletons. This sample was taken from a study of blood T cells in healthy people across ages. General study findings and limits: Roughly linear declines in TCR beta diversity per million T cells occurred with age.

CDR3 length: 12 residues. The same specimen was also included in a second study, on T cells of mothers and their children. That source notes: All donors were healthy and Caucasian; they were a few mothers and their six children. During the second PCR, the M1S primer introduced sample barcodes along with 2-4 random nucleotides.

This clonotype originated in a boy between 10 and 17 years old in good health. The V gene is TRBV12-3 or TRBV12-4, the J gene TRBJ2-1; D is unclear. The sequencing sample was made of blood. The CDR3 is CASTYHGNGQFF. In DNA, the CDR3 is TGTGCCAGCACCTACCATGGAAATGGGCAGTTCTTC.